These 10 T cell receptor beta chains came from one sample sequenced in a study of CD8+ T cells in alopecia areata. cDNA serving as the sequencing template came from extracted, reverse transcribed RNA. Sequencing was performed with immunoSEQ multiplex PCR; in TCRdb, only in-frame clones are kept and a portion is missing. The specimen gives around 100,000 clones without singletons; the ten biggest hold roughly a fifth. Input material: lesional skin. These receptors were taken from a C3H/HeJ mouse with alopecia areata. These mice share the MHC haplotype H2-k.

This clone was counted only a few times. Genes and germline are mouse. The read ends 4 residues early relative to the CDR3; the germline J gene fills the gap. V is TRBV1 and J is TRBJ2-7; the D gene is possibly TRBD1 (6 bases). This CDR3 is built from 14 residues. V lost 4 bases and J 3 bases, leaving 13 bases between the germline ends. CDR1 NSQYPW and CDR2 LRSPGD come from the germline V gene (reference sequence). The sequenced part of the CDR3 DNA is TGCACCTGCAGTGATCGGACAGACCTCTAT. Residues: CTCSDRTDLY. The whole CDR3 protein is CTCSDRTDLYEQYF.

In regard to this clone: Gene names and germline match the mouse. The read falls 4 residues short of the CDR3 end, and the missing part is taken from the germline J gene. J is TRBJ1-2 and V is TRBV1; D is ambiguous. The V gene's germline CDR1 is NSQYPW and CDR2 LRSPGD (reference sequence). The CDR3 loop spans 13 amino acids. Trimming removed 6 bases at V and 0 bases at J, with 8 bases between. CDR3 bases read: TGCACCTGCAGCCGACAACCAAACTCC. This codes for CTCSRQPNS. In full, the CDR3 reads CTCSRQPNSDYTF.

With respect to this clone: Here the gene names and germline are mouse. Sequencing ends 4 residues short of the CDR3 end; the germline J gene provides the rest. The chain recombines TRBV13-3 with TRBJ1-4; 11 bases agree with TRBD1. With 0 bases clipped from V and 1 base from J, the junction kept 8 bases outside the gene matches. Germline values: CDR1 NNHDY, CDR2 SYVADS. The CDR3 is 19 residues long. The CDR3 loop is CASSDAGTGGPPSNERLFF. The CDR3 bases that were read are TGTGCCAGCAGTGATGCCGGGACAGGGGGTCCCCCTTCCAACGAA.

A note on this clone: Mouse gene names apply. The CDR3 goes on 4 residues after the read ends, and that part is filled in from the germline J gene. This sample also contains other DNA sequences that code for the same CDR3. The genes are TRBV13-1 and TRBJ1-1, with TRBD1 matching over 9 bases. The CDR3 covers 15 residues. J lost 1 base, V lost 3 bases, and 4 bases had no gene match. CDR1 NSHNY and CDR2 SYGAGN come from the germline V gene. The CDR3 bases that were read are TGTGCCAGCAGTGTTCCGGGACAGGGGAACACA. It encodes CASSVPGQGNT. The full CDR3 protein is CASSVPGQGNTEVFF.

On this clone: The TCRdb protein fails to match the DNA translation at residue 13; the protein reported here was translated from the DNA. These gene names are mouse names. The read ends 3 residues shy of where the CDR3 ends; the end is completed using the germline J gene. The chain has TRBV13-3 and TRBJ1-6; 9 nucleotides line up with TRBD1. TRBJ1-6 is an ORF, and what it does is uncertain. After removal of 7 bases from V and 0 bases from J, the junction contained 5 bases not matched to a gene. Per the germline V gene, CDR1 is NNHDY and CDR2 is SYVADS. CDR3 length: 16 amino acids. The sequenced CDR3 bases are TGTGCCAGCCGGGACAGGGCTTATTCCTATAATTCGCCC. Translating it yields CASRDRAYSYNSP. The CDR3 in full is CASRDRAYSYNSPLYF.

In regard to this clone: Germline and genes: mouse. The sequenced CDR3 bases are TGTGCCAGCAGCCAAGAGACTGGGGGGGCCTAT. This sequence encodes CASSQETGGAY. In full, the CDR3 is CASSQETGGAYEQYF. The chain recombines TRBV5 with TRBJ2-7, with TRBD2 matching 11 bases. The read halts 4 residues ahead of the CDR3 end, with the missing end drawn from the germline J gene. Losses at the gene ends were 0 bases for V and 2 bases for J; bases not matched to a gene: 0. The V gene's germline CDR1 is LGHNA and CDR2 YNLKQL (reference sequence). The CDR3 consists of 15 residues.

The sample holds a few counts of this clone. Gene names are mouse gene names. The read finishes 4 residues shy of the CDR3 end, and the germline J gene is used to complete it. V is TRBV13-3 and J is TRBJ2-3; possibly TRBD1 for D (5 bases). V lost 2 bases, J lost 1 base, and 11 bases lay in between. The germline V gene encodes CDR1 NNHDY and CDR2 SYVADS. The CDR3 has 15 residues. Here the CDR3 reads CASSEGELGAETLYF. CDR3 bases read: TGTGCCAGCAGTGAAGGGGAATTGGGTGCAGAA.

This clone has more than one count but fewer than ten. Mouse gene names apply. The CDR3 goes on 4 residues after the read ends, and that part is filled in from the germline J gene. V and J are TRBV1 and TRBJ2-5; TRBD1 agrees at 9 bases. Trimming took 6 bases from V and 2 from J; bases not matched to a gene: 3. The length of the CDR3 is 14 residues. CDR1 NSQYPW and CDR2 LRSPGD come from the germline V gene (reference sequence). The CDR3 sequence: CTCRDRGGQDTQYF. Incomplete CDR3 DNA: TGCACCTGCAGGGACAGGGGTGGCCAAGAC.

As concerns this clone: Any gene name here is a mouse gene name. The read terminates 4 residues ahead of where the CDR3 ends, so the germline J gene completes it. The V and J genes are TRBV19 and TRBJ2-1, with 10 nucleotides matching TRBD2. J was trimmed by 4 bases and V by 4 bases; bases with no gene match: 5. In germline, CDR1 is FNHDT, CDR2 SITEND (reference sequence). This CDR3 comprises 15 residues. The covered CDR3 bases are TGTGCCAGCAGTCCCCGGGACTGGGGTTATGCT. Its translation is CASSPRDWGYA. The entire CDR3 is CASSPRDWGYAEQFF.

With respect to this clone: There is a difference at residue 10 between the TCRdb protein and the DNA translation, so the protein given here was translated from the DNA. Gene names and germline match the mouse. Read sequence stops 3 residues before the CDR3 end, and the germline J gene provides the missing end. V gene TRBV19 combines with J gene TRBJ1-6; D remains unclear. TRBJ1-6 is noted as an ORF with a role that remains uncertain. The germline V gene encodes CDR1 FNHDT and CDR2 SITEND (reference sequence). The V end was cut by 1 base, the J end by 7 bases, with 6 bases between. This CDR3 is 13 amino acids long. This chain's CDR3 is CASSIPGNSPLYF. Partial CDR3 DNA: TGTGCCAGCAGTATACCAGGCAATTCGCCC.